This record concerns one TCR beta chain sequence. The data are from a study of pediatric ulcerative colitis. Trimming at V came to 3 bases and at J to 3 bases, leaving 5 bases not matched to a gene. The germline CDR1 and CDR2 sequences are SGHAT and FQDESV (reference sequence). This CDR3 is built from 15 residues. Sequencing was performed with immunoSEQ multiplex PCR; in TCRdb, only in-frame clones are kept and a portion is missing. The sample carries around 30,000 clones, about four fifths recorded once. The source is a boy aged 5-17 years with severe ulcerative colitis. This sequence joins TRBV11-1 and TRBJ2-5, with TRBD2 identical over 9 bases. The specimen was blood. The DNA of the CDR3 is TGTGCCAGCAGCTTTGGCGGGGGGGGGAAAGAGACCCAGTACTTC. Its protein is CASSFGGGGKETQYF.